This T cell receptor (beta chain) was recovered during a study of shared clonotypes between healthy human individuals. CDR1 MNHEY and CDR2 SMNVEV come from the germline V gene (reference sequence). The CDR3 contains 14 residues. Trimming removed 8 bases from V and 7 bases from J; junction bases left unmatched: 14. Sequencing was performed with immunoSEQ multiplex PCR; in TCRdb, only in-frame clones are kept and a portion is missing. Of some 350,000 clones in the sample, approximately 79% were seen once. V gene TRBV27 combines with J gene TRBJ2-7, with 7 bases that match TRBD2. Sequencing was performed on memory CD4+ T cells sorted from blood. Subset meaning: CD45RA-negative fraction. The receptor comes from a man under 40 in good health. The CDR3 spells CASAPFSPGGEQYF. CDR3 in DNA: TGTGCCAGCGCCCCTTTTAGTCCCGGGGGGGAGCAGTACTTC.